This TCR beta chain originates from a study of T cells in Graves' hyperthyroidism and ophthalmopathy. Study results and caveats: A model of 13 V-J pairs discriminated ophthalmopathy from stable hyperthyroidism. Appearing also in blood were most of the thyroid clonotypes expanded above 0.001.

With 5 bases removed from V and 5 bases from J, the gap between germline ends came to 16 bases. CDR3 length equals 15 residues. What was amplified from RNA transcripts were TCR beta CDR3 regions. Researchers ran a first-round RT-PCR on the TCR CDR3 using the HTBI primer set. TCRdb recomputed calls from the multiplex PCR reads with MiXCR, one row per CDR3 protein. The sample holds some 550,000 distinct CDR3 sequences, less than 25% seen once. As regards this clonotype: Its specificity is unknown.

The chain links TRBV12-3 or TRBV12-4 to TRBJ1-5; D not certain. The sequenced sample consisted of blood. The TCR sequence derives from a young man with Graves' hyperthyroidism. The chain's CDR3 is CASSRRISADQPQHF. The CDR3 coding sequence is TGTGCCAGCAGTAGAAGGATTTCGGCGGATCAGCCCCAGCATTTT.